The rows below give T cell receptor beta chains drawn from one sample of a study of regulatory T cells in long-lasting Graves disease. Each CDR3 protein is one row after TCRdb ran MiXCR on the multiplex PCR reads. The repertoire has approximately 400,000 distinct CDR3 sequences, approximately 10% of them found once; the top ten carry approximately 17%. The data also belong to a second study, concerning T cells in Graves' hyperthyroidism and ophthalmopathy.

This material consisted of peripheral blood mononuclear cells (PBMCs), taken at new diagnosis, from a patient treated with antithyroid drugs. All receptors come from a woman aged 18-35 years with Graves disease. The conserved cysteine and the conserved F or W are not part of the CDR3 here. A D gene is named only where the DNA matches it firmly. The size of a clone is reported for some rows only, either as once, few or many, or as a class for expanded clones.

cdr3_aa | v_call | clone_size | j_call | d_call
ASGRGPHPLH | TRBV12-3/TRBV12-4 | many | TRBJ1-6 | TRBD1
SARPGTGSTGELF | TRBV29-1 | . | TRBJ2-2 | TRBD1
ASSRPTENYGYT | TRBV4-1 | . | TRBJ1-2 | .
ASSAIVWENEQF | TRBV2 | . | TRBJ2-1 | .
ASSLVEGRVKNTEAF | TRBV11-2 | many | TRBJ1-1 | .
ASSPFGPASGGYT | TRBV14 | many | TRBJ1-2 | .
ASSLVQGATGELF | TRBV7-6 | . | TRBJ2-2 | TRBD1
ASSPWGVVNEQF | TRBV27 | many | TRBJ2-1 | .
ASSLGSRRNTEAF | TRBV28 | many | TRBJ1-1 | .
ASTSPSEETQY | TRBV7-3 | many | TRBJ2-5 | .
SAAGQAGGNTIY | TRBV20-1 | . | TRBJ1-3 | TRBD1
ASSLSSGLNTEAF | TRBV27 | many | TRBJ1-1 | .
ASSPDRVGNTIY | TRBV7-2 | few | TRBJ1-3 | .
ASSQEPREFTRETQY | TRBV4-3 | few | TRBJ2-5 | .
ASRFGAYNSPLH | TRBV7-2 | many | TRBJ1-6 | .
ASSPNPLTRRLETQY | TRBV3-1 | . | TRBJ2-5 | .
ATSDRITGTGQENEQF | TRBV24-1 | many | TRBJ2-1 | TRBD1
ASSYLSGGLSGANVLT | TRBV6-5 | many | TRBJ2-6 | TRBD2
ASRDGGQGMDEQF | TRBV27 | many | TRBJ2-1 | TRBD1
ASSPLAIHNEQF | TRBV7-8 | many | TRBJ2-1 | .
AISAYRLAGGETQY | TRBV10-3 | . | TRBJ2-5 | TRBD2
ATSPPGSNEQF | TRBV15 | many | TRBJ2-1 | .
SANEGRSPLH | TRBV20-1 | many | TRBJ1-6 | .
ASSAFDGGGTQY | TRBV27 | many | TRBJ2-3 | .
ASSYSENRGYT | TRBV6-5 | many | TRBJ1-2 | .
ASSPPGGRSGNTIY | TRBV7-9 | . | TRBJ1-3 | .
AYRDRETNVLT | TRBV7-6 | few | TRBJ2-6 | TRBD1
SLRPQGASGYT | TRBV29-1 | . | TRBJ1-2 | TRBD1
ASRGLAGYGEQF | TRBV28 | . | . | TRBD2
ASSLAGTNTEAF | TRBV7-6 | many | TRBJ1-1 | .
ASSQWGQSYGYT | TRBV3-1 | many | TRBJ1-2 | TRBD1
AIRDLPWDSNQPQH | TRBV6-1 | many | TRBJ1-5 | .
ASNTAGRSSYNSPLH | TRBV19 | . | TRBJ1-6 | .
SAGRRTQDEYNSPLH | TRBV20-1 | . | TRBJ1-6 | .
SAPNLQDLDQSQH | TRBV20-1 | many | TRBJ1-5 | .
ASSLALGNEQF | TRBV12-3/TRBV12-4 | many | TRBJ2-1 | .
ASSPRGLMNTEAF | TRBV18 | many | TRBJ1-1 | .
ASSYSLRIPYEQY | TRBV6-5 | many | TRBJ2-7 | .
ASSERQGGSEKLF | TRBV9 | . | TRBJ1-4 | TRBD1
ASSQMGQGSSGNTIY | TRBV3-1 | many | TRBJ1-3 | TRBD1
ASGGRETQY | TRBV27 | . | TRBJ2-5 | .
ASSYVEGRLSVYT | TRBV6-2/TRBV6-3 | many | TRBJ1-2 | .
ASSYLGGDTQY | TRBV12-3/TRBV12-4 | many | TRBJ2-3 | TRBD1
SARTGTSGKYEQY | TRBV20-1 | many | TRBJ2-7 | TRBD2
AISSTGFGTEAF | TRBV10-3 | . | TRBJ1-1 | .
ASSSPDRGLQPQH | TRBV6-5 | many | TRBJ1-5 | TRBD1
SVGSDRRPYEQY | TRBV29-1 | many | TRBJ2-7 | TRBD1
ASSFVLDSFNTGELF | TRBV28 | many | TRBJ2-2 | .
ASSPTGRKTQY | TRBV12-3/TRBV12-4 | many | TRBJ2-5 | .